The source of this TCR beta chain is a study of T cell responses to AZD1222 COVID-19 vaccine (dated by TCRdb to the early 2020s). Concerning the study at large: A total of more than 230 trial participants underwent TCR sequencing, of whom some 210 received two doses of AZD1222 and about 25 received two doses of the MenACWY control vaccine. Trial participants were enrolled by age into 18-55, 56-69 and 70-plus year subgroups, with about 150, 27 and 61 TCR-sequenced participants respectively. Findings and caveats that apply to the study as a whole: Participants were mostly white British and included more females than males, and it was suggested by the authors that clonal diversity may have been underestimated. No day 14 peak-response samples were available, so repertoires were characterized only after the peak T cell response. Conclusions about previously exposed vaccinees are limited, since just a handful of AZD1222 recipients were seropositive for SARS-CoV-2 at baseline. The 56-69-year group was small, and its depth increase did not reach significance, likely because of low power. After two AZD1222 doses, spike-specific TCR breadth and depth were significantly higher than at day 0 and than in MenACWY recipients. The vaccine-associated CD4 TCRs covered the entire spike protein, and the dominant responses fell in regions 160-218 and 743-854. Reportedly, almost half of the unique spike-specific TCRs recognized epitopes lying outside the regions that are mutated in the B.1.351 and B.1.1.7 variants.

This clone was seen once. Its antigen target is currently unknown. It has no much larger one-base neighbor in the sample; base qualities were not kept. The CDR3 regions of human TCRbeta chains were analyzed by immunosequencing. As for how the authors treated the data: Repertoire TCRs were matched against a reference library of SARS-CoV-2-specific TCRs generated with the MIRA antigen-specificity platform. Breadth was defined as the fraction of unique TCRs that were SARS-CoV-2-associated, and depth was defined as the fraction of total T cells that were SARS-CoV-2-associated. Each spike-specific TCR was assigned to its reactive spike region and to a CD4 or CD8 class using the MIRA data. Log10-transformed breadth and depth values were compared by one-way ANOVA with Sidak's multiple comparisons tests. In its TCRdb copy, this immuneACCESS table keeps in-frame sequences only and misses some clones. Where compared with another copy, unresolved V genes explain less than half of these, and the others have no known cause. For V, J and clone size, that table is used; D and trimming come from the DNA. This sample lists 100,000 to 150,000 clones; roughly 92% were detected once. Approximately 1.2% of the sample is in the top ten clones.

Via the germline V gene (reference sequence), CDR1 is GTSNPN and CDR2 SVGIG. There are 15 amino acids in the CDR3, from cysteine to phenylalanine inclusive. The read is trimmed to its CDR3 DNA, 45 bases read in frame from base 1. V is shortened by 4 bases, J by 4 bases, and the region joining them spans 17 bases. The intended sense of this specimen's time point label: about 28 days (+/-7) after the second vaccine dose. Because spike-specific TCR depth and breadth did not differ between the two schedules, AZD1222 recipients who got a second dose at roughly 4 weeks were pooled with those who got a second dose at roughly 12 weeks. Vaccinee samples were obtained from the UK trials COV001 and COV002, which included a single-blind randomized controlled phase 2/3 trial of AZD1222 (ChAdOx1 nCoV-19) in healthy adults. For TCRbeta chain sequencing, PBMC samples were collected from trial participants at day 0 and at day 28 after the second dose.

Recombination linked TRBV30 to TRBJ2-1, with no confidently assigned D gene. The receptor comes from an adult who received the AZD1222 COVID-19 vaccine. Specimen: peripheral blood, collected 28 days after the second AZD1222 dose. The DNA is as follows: TGTGCCTGGAAGAATAAGGAAGCCGGATACAATGAGCAGTTCTTC. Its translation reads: CAWKNKEAGYNEQFF. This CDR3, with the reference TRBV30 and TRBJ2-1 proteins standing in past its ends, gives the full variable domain SQTIHQWPATLVQPVGSPLSLECTVEGTSNPNLYWYRQAAGRGLQLLFYSVGIGQISSEVPQNLSASRPQDRQFILSSKKLLLSDSGFYLCAWKNKEAGYNEQFFGPGTRLTVL.